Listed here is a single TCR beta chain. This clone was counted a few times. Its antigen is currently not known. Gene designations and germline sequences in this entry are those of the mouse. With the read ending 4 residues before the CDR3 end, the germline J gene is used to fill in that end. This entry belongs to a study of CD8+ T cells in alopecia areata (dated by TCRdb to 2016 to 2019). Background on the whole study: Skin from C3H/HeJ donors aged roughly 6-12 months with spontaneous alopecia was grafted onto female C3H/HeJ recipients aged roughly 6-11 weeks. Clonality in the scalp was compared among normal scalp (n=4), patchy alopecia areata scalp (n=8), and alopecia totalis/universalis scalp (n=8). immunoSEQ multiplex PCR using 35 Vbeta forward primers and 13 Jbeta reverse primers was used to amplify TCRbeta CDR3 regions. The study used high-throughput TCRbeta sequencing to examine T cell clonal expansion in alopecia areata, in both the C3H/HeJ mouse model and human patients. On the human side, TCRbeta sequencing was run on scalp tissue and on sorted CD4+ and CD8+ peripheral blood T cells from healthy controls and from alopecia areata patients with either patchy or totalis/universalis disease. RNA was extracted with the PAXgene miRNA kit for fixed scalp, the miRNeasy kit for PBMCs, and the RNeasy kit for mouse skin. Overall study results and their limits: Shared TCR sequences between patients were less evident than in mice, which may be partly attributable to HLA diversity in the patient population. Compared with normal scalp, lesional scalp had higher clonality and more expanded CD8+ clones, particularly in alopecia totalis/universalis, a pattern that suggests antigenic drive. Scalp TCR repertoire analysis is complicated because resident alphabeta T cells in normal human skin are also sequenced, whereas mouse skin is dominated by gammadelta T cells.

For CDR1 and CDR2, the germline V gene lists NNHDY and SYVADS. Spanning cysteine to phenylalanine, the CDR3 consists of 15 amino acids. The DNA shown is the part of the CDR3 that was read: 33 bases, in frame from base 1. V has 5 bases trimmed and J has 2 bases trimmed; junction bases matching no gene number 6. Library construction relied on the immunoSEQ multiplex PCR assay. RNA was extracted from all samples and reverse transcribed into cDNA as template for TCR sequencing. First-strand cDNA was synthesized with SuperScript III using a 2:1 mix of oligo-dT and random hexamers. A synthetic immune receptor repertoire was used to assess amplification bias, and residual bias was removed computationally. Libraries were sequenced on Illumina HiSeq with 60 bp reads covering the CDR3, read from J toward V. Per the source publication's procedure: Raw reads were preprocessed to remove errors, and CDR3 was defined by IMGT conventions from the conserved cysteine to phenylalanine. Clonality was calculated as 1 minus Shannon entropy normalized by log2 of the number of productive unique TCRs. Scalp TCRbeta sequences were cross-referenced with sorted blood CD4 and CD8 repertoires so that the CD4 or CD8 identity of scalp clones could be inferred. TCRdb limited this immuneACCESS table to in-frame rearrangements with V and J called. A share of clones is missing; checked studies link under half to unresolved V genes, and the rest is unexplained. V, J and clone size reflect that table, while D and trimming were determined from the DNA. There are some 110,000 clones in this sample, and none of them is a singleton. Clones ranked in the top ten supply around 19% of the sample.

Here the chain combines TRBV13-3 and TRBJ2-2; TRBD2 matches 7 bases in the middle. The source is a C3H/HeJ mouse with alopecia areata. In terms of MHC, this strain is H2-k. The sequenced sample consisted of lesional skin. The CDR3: CASRELGTNTGQLYF. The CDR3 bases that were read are TGTGCCAGCAGAGAACTGGGGACCAACACCGGG.